This is a list of T cell receptor beta chains from one sample in a study of blood T cell repertoires in COVID-19. This table comes from immunoSEQ multiplex PCR, and its TCRdb copy is limited to in-frame clones, with some not included. The repertoire holds about 240,000 clones, with roughly 80% as singletons. Sequences were obtained from peripheral blood. These receptors were collected from a woman older than 75 with acute or convalescent COVID-19. The CDR3 runs from the conserved cysteine through the conserved F or W. A D gene is named only where the DNA matches it firmly. The listing skips clone size in some rows; elsewhere it reads once, few, many or a size class.

clone_size | j_call | v_call | d_call | cdr3_aa | cdr3_nt
- | TRBJ2-5 | TRBV3-1/TRBV3-2 | TRBD2 | CASSRRTSGSQETQYF | TGTGCCAGCAGCCGTAGGACTAGCGGGAGCCAAGAGACCCAGTACTTC
- | TRBJ2-5 | TRBV5-4 | TRBD2 | CASSLGLAGQETQYF | TGTGCCAGCAGCTTGGGACTAGCGGGCCAAGAGACCCAGTACTTC
- | TRBJ2-5 | TRBV5-5 | - | CASSFPFAGQETQYF | TGTGCCAGCAGCTTCCCTTTTGCGGGACAAGAGACCCAGTACTTC
once | TRBJ1-4 | TRBV5-1 | TRBD1 | CASSPGTGQGEKLFF | TGCGCCAGCAGCCCCGGGACAGGTCAGGGAGAAAAACTGTTTTTT
- | TRBJ1-1 | TRBV12-3/TRBV12-4 | - | CASTGDGTEAFF | TGTGCCAGCACAGGGGATGGAACTGAAGCTTTCTTT
- | TRBJ1-2 | TRBV10-2 | TRBD1 | CASRNTGGNEIRRGGYTF | TGCGCCAGCAGAAATACAGGGGGCAATGAGATCCGGCGTGGGGGCTACACCTTC
- | TRBJ2-2 | TRBV9 | - | CASSVVSNTGELFF | TGTGCCAGCAGCGTAGTATCCAACACCGGGGAGCTGTTTTTT
- | TRBJ1-2 | TRBV2 | TRBD1 | CASMPGTGRGGYTF | TGTGCCAGCATGCCCGGGACAGGGCGGGGAGGCTACACCTTC
- | TRBJ1-5 | TRBV19 | - | CASSIAAGGAVSQPQHF | TGTGCCAGTAGTATCGCCGCCGGGGGGGCGGTAAGTCAGCCCCAGCATTTT
- | TRBJ1-2 | TRBV5-4 | - | CASSSNQGGRGYTF | TGTGCCAGCAGCTCGAACCAGGGAGGACGGGGCTACACCTTC
few | TRBJ2-2 | TRBV6-5 | TRBD2 | CASSSRTSPNTGELFF | TGTGCCAGCAGTTCACGGACTAGTCCGAACACCGGGGAGCTGTTTTTT
- | TRBJ1-1 | TRBV3-1/TRBV3-2 | - | CASSQIQGWNTEAFF | TGTGCCAGCAGCCAGATACAGGGATGGAACACTGAAGCTTTCTTT
- | TRBJ2-2 | TRBV30 | - | CAWSVLPSTGELFF | TGTGCCTGGAGTGTTCTCCCGAGTACCGGGGAGCTGTTTTTT
- | TRBJ1-1 | TRBV5-1 | TRBD1 | CASSLRGGREAFF | TGCGCCAGCAGCTTGAGAGGGGGCCGAGAAGCTTTCTTT
- | TRBJ2-1 | TRBV28 | TRBD2 | CASSLGTSGVFWEQFF | TGTGCCAGCAGTTTAGGTACTAGCGGGGTGTTTTGGGAGCAGTTCTTC
- | TRBJ1-4 | TRBV11-2 | - | CASSPLGPGGNEKLFF | TGTGCCAGCAGCCCCCTAGGCCCGGGAGGAAATGAAAAACTGTTTTTT
- | TRBJ1-1 | TRBV5-6 | TRBD1 | CASSAAFPQGKMNTEAFF | TGTGCCAGCAGCGCAGCATTCCCACAGGGGAAAATGAACACTGAAGCTTTCTTT
once | TRBJ2-3 | TRBV5-4 | - | CASSRTSTDTQYF | TGTGCCAGCAGCCGGACTAGCACAGATACGCAGTATTTT
- | TRBJ1-6 | TRBV4-2 | TRBD1 | CASSHGRGNSPLHF | TGTGCCAGCAGCCACGGCAGGGGGAATTCACCCCTCCACTTT
- | TRBJ1-2 | TRBV5-1 | TRBD1 | CASGQGGNYGYTF | TGCGCCAGCGGACAGGGAGGAAACTATGGCTACACCTTC
- | TRBJ1-4 | TRBV2 | - | CASSELGQSIATNEKLFF | TGTGCCAGCAGTGAATTAGGACAGTCCATTGCAACTAATGAAAAACTGTTTTTT
- | TRBJ2-2 | TRBV30 | - | CAWSGGNTGELFF | TGTGCCTGGAGTGGCGGGAACACCGGGGAGCTGTTTTTT
few | TRBJ1-3 | TRBV5-4 | TRBD1 | CASSTDRGTGNTIYF | TGTGCCAGCAGCACAGACAGGGGTACCGGAAACACCATATATTTT
- | TRBJ1-6 | TRBV15 | - | CATSRDRAGVQHSPLHF | TGTGCCACCAGCAGAGATCGTGCAGGGGTGCAGCATTCACCCCTCCACTTT
- | TRBJ1-2 | TRBV5-1 | - | CASSLVQANYGYTF | TGCGCCAGCAGCTTGGTTCAGGCTAACTATGGCTACACCTTC
- | TRBJ1-2 | TRBV24-1 | TRBD1 | CATSESGTGGAGMLWGYTF | TGTGCCACCAGTGAATCCGGGACAGGGGGCGCCGGAATGCTCTGGGGCTACACCTTC
- | TRBJ1-1 | TRBV9 | TRBD1 | CASSAGQGAWNTEAFF | TGTGCCAGCAGCGCGGGACAGGGGGCGTGGAACACTGAAGCTTTCTTT